Below, 11 T cell receptor beta chains from the same sample are listed, as sequenced in a study of T-cell reconstitution after alpha-beta-depleted transplantation in children. Researchers prepared the TCRbeta library using unique molecular identifiers, the study reports. One entry per CDR3 protein, called by TCRdb with MiXCR from the PCR reads. The sample lists 45,000 to 60,000 distinct CDR3 sequences; roughly half were seen once. The sample was peripheral blood, taken before TCRalphabeta/CD19-depleted stem cell transplant. These receptor sequences come from a boy in the first two years of life with SCID, due to receive a stem cell transplant.

V gene TRBV5-1 combines with J gene TRBJ1-2; a possible D gene is TRBD1 (5 bases). This CDR3 contains 16 residues. Germline V gene sequence: CDR1 SGHRS, CDR2 YFSETQ. V was pared by 0 bases and J by 4 bases, with 16 bases between. CDR3 DNA sequence: TGCGCCAGCAGCTTGGCCGGGGCCAAGGGCGGCTATGGCTACACCTTC. As protein: CASSLAGAKGGYGYTF.

Points on this clonotype: One end of the junction varies from germline; a read error may be responsible. This chain joins TRBV7-2 and TRBJ2-5, with a possible D match to TRBD2 (7 bases). The CDR3 is 15 amino acids. Germline-derived CDR1 and CDR2 are SGHTA and FQGNSA. CDR3 sequence (DNA): TGTCCCAGCAGCTTCTCGGGGGGCAGGAGGGAGACCCAGTACTTC. Its protein product is CPSSFSGGRRETQYF.

This clonotype was seen a handful of times. This chain connects TRBV5-8 to TRBJ1-5; D perhaps matches TRBD1 (5 bases). Germline V gene data show CDR1 as SGHTS and CDR2 as YDEGEE. This CDR3 comprises 17 residues. Trimming took 4 bases from V and 0 from J, leaving 17 bases between them. The DNA of the CDR3 is TGTGCCAGCAGCACTACCGGGACCGCTTATAGCAATCAGCCCCAGCATTTT. This translates into CASSTTGTAYSNQPQHF. Using reference TRBV5-8 and TRBJ1-5 for the parts outside the CDR3, the full variable domain is EAGVTQSPTHLIKTRGQQATLRCSPISGHTSVYWYQQALGLGLQFLLWYDEGEERNRGNFPPRFSGRQFPNYSSELNVNALELEDSALYLCASSTTGTAYSNQPQHFGDGTRLSIL.

The chain employs TRBV4-3 and TRBJ2-1; the D is unclear. The germline V gene has CDR1 LGHNA and CDR2 YSLEER. The V gene lost 0 bases and the J gene lost 4 bases, with 7 bases spanning the gap. The CDR3 runs 14 residues. The CDR3 sequence: CASSQDVRYNEQFF. The DNA of the CDR3 is TGCGCCAGCAGCCAAGATGTGCGGTACAATGAGCAGTTCTTC.

This clonotype was observed a few times. The chain uses TRBV7-9 and TRBJ2-1; weak D call: TRBD2 (6 bases). Germline-derived CDR1 and CDR2 are SEHNR and FQNEAQ (reference sequence). Trimming left V 5 bases short and J 7 bases short, with 18 bases between. There are 15 residues in the CDR3. The CDR3 sequence is CASSHRLVVGNEQFF. The CDR3 nucleotides are TGTGCCAGCAGCCACCGACTAGTTGTGGGGAATGAGCAGTTCTTC.

This clonotype has a count of ten or more. The chain combines TRBV7-2 with TRBJ2-3; D possibly corresponds to TRBD2 (6 bases). Germline assignment: CDR1 SGHTA and CDR2 FQGNSA. This CDR3 region has 15 residues. The V end lost 3 bases, the J end lost 0 bases, and 10 bases lay between the germline ends. The CDR3 sequence: CASSLGLRSTDTQYF. CDR3 sequence (DNA): TGTGCCAGCAGCTTGGGACTGCGTAGCACAGATACGCAGTATTTT.

The V gene is TRBV12-3 or TRBV12-4, the J gene TRBJ1-2, with D tentatively TRBD1 (5 bases). There are 17 residues in the CDR3. Trimming took 2 bases from V and 4 from J, leaving 20 bases between them. The CDR3 reads CASSLFESSGQGYGYTF. The CDR3, as DNA: TGTGCCAGCAGTTTATTCGAATCGAGTGGCCAGGGCTATGGCTACACCTTC.

CDR3 sequence (DNA): TGTGCCAGCAGCCAACAAAGGTGGCCCGCTGGCTACACCTTC. It is translated as CASSQQRWPAGYTF. The V call is TRBV7-8, the J call TRBJ1-2; D not certain. Deletions cut 5 bases from V and 7 bases from J, with 17 bases between. CDR1 and CDR2 (germline): SGHVS, FQNEAQ. CDR3 length: 14 amino acids.

The V call is TRBV6-1, the J call TRBJ2-7; D remains unclear. Trimming left V 6 bases short and J 5 bases short, with 23 bases between. The germline gives CDR1 MNHNS, CDR2 SASEGT. This CDR3 is built from 16 residues. CDR3 DNA sequence: TGTGCCAGCAGCCCGACTCCCAACGGGTTTAACGACGAGCAGTACTTC. Translated, it gives CASSPTPNGFNDEQYF.

V is TRBV20-1 and J is TRBJ1-2, with D unclear. V lost 1 base and J lost 4, with 13 bases in between. Germline V gene sequence: CDR1 DFQATT, CDR2 SNEGSKA (reference sequence). The CDR3 totals 14 residues. The DNA of the CDR3 is TGCAGTGCTAGAGTCGGAAGGGTTACCTATGGCTACACCTTC. It specifies CSARVGRVTYGYTF.

The rearrangement joins TRBV20-1 to TRBJ1-6, with D unclear. Germline CDR1 and CDR2: DFQATT and SNEGSKA (reference sequence). V lost 5 bases, J lost 6 bases, and 17 bases lay in between. The CDR3 contains 15 residues. CDR3 region: CSAEAGRRVNSPLHF. CDR3 bases: TGCAGTGCTGAGGCGGGCAGAAGGGTTAATTCACCCCTCCACTTT.